Listed here are 17 T cell receptor beta chains from one sample, sequenced in a study of cytotoxic CD8 clonotypes in ibrutinib-treated CLL. Libraries were prepared by immunoSEQ multiplex PCR; TCRdb keeps only in-frame clonotypes and omits some of them. This sample has under 200,000 clones, with roughly 86% found just once. Specimen: PBMCs, collected after 12 months of ibrutinib treatment. Every receptor here comes from a human donor with chronic lymphocytic leukemia.

This clone was counted once. This sequence joins TRBV7-9 and TRBJ2-5; 11 bases agree with TRBD1. Per the germline V gene, CDR1 is SEHNR and CDR2 is FQNEAQ (reference sequence). The CDR3 covers 17 residues. The V gene end was trimmed by 1 base and the J gene end by 5 bases; junction bases not matched to a gene: 9. In DNA form, the CDR3 reads TGTGCCAGCAGCTTAGTTACTGGACAGGGGGCAGGGGAGACCCAGTACTTC. This translates into CASSLVTGQGAGETQYF.

This rearrangement joins TRBV9 to TRBJ2-5; D is tentatively TRBD1 or TRBD2 (5 bases each). The CDR3 length is 13 residues. Per germline, CDR1 SGDLS and CDR2 YYNGEE. Trimming stripped 0 bases from V and 9 bases from J, with 12 bases between. In nucleotides, the CDR3 is TGTGCCAGCAGCGTAGGGGGGTCGGAGTCCCAGTACTTC. This sequence encodes CASSVGGSESQYF.

The chain carries TRBV19 and TRBJ2-3; 9 nucleotides match TRBD1. The CDR3 has 18 amino acids. J gave up 6 bases and V 5 bases, and 18 bases lay outside the gene matches. Germline V gene lookup returns CDR1 LNHDA and CDR2 SQIVND (reference sequence). The CDR3 DNA is TGTGCCAGTAGTTCCCGCATATTACAGGGGGCGCTCCATGATACGCAGTATTTT. This gives the protein CASSSRILQGALHDTQYF. Full variable domain (outside the CDR3, taken from reference TRBV19 and TRBJ2-3): DGGITQSPKYLFRKEGQNVTLSCEQNLNHDAMYWYRQDPGQGLRLIYYSQIVNDFQKGDIAEGYSVSREKKESFPLTVTSAQKNPTAFYLCASSSRILQGALHDTQYFGPGTRLTVL.

V and J are TRBV21-1 and TRBJ2-1; TRBD2, the table's D call, was not compared with the DNA. TRBV21-1 is listed as a pseudogene. The CDR3 covers 16 residues. The CDR3 nucleotides are TGTGCCAGCAGCAAAGGGACTAGCGGGAGGGCCAATGAGCAGTTCTTC. It codes for CASSKGTSGRANEQFF.

For this clone: Germline and junction disagree at one end, which may indicate a read error. The same CDR3 can be traced to other DNA sequences in this sample. The rearrangement links TRBV18 to TRBJ1-1; D remains unclear. CDR3 length equals 11 residues. Germline V gives CDR1 KGHSH, CDR2 LQKENI. CDR3 sequence: CASSPNTEAFF. The CDR3 DNA follows: TGTGCCAGCTCACCAAACACTGAAGCTTTTTTT.

A remark on this clone: The sample has other DNA sequences that encode this CDR3 too. This sequence joins TRBV28 and TRBJ1-2; D possibly corresponds to TRBD1 (6 bases). The CDR3 sequence is 15 residues long. The germline V gene has CDR1 MDHEN and CDR2 SYDVKM. Trimming pared 2 bases from V and 0 bases from J, leaving 10 bases between. CDR3 region: CASSLGRGANYGYTF. Here the CDR3 DNA reads TGTGCCAGCAGTTTAGGCAGGGGTGCTAACTATGGCTACACCTTC.

The chain links TRBV4-1 to TRBJ2-3; 10 bases are a match to TRBD2. Germline V gives CDR1 MGHRA, CDR2 YSYEKL. The CDR3 spans 16 residues. After removal of 4 bases from V and 5 bases from J, the junction contained 9 bases not matched to a gene. In DNA, the CDR3 is TGCGCCAGCAGCCGGAAAGCGGGGGGGCCTGGAGATACGCAGTATTTT. Translating gives CASSRKAGGPGDTQYF.

V usage is TRBV28 and J usage is TRBJ1-2; unclear D gene. The CDR3 loop spans 14 amino acids. Germline assignment: CDR1 MDHEN and CDR2 SYDVKM. Trimming took off 3 bases at V and 4 bases at J, with 12 bases between the two ends. The CDR3 region has the DNA TGTGCCAGCAGTTTGGTGGATGCCCTCTATGGCTACACCTTC. Protein sequence: CASSLVDALYGYTF.

The gene calls are TRBV5-4 and TRBJ2-3; D may be TRBD2 (5 bases). CDR1 SGHNT and CDR2 YYREEE come from the germline V gene (reference sequence). This CDR3 has 15 residues. V was pared by 0 bases and J by 2 bases, with 10 bases between. CDR3 residues: CASSLAPADTDTQYF. Here the CDR3 DNA reads TGTGCCAGCAGCTTGGCTCCAGCGGACACAGATACGCAGTATTTT.

J is TRBJ2-2 and V is TRBV5-1, with TRBD1 identical over 9 bases. This CDR3 region has 17 residues. CDR1 SGHRS and CDR2 YFSETQ come from the germline V gene. V lost 4 bases to trimming and J lost 5 bases; unmatched junction nucleotides: 12. DNA for the CDR3: TGCGCCAGCAGCCCCTCCGGGCTCGGACAGGGGACCGGGGAGCTGTTTTTT. The encoded protein is CASSPSGLGQGTGELFF.

The V gene is TRBV27, the J gene TRBJ1-5; 7 nucleotides match TRBD1. Germline CDR1 MNHEY, CDR2 SMNVEV (reference sequence). V dropped 6 bases and J dropped 0; count of bases not matched to a gene: 5. The CDR3 has 15 residues. The CDR3 spells CASRAGTVSNQPQHF. The CDR3 bases are TGTGCCAGCAGAGCAGGGACAGTTAGCAATCAGCCCCAGCATTTT.

This chain connects TRBV15 to TRBJ1-6, with D possibly being TRBD1 (5 bases). Germline assignment: CDR1 LNHNV and CDR2 YYDKDF (reference sequence). This CDR3 has 14 amino acids. Trimming took off 0 bases at V and 6 bases at J, with 6 bases between the two ends. The CDR3 region has the DNA TGTGCCACCAGCAGAGACAGGGCTAATTCACCCCTCCACTTT. Its translation: CATSRDRANSPLHF. The whole variable domain, remainder taken from reference TRBV15 and TRBJ1-6, is DAMVIQNPRYQVTQFGKPVTLSCSQTLNHNVMYWYQQKSSQAPKLLFHYYDKDFNNEADTPDNFQSRRPNTSFCFLDIRSPGLGDTAMYLCATSRDRANSPLHFGNGTRLTVT.

The J gene is TRBJ2-7, the V gene TRBV30; 7 positions match TRBD1. Germline CDR1 GTSNPN, CDR2 SVGIG (reference sequence). CDR3 size: 14 residues. The junction had 8 bases not matched to a gene; V was cut back by 6 bases and J by 0 bases. CDR3 DNA: TGTGCCTGCCCTCGACAGGGCCGCTCCTACGAGCAGTACTTC. Amino acids: CACPRQGRSYEQYF. The variable domain in full, with the rest retrieved from reference TRBV30 and TRBJ2-7, is SQTIHQWPATLVQPVGSPLSLECTVEGTSNPNLYWYRQAAGRGLQLLFYSVGIGQISSEVPQNLSASRPQDRQFILSSKKLLLSDSGFYLCACPRQGRSYEQYFGPGTRLTVT.

Here the CDR3 DNA reads TGTGCCAGCAGCTTACAACTAAAAGAGACCCAGTACTTC. Its protein is CASSLQLKETQYF. The chain uses TRBV7-7 and TRBJ2-5; D is unclear. Trimming stripped 2 bases from V and 3 bases from J, with 7 bases between. The CDR3 runs to 13 residues. Germline CDR1 is SSHAT and CDR2 is FNYEAQ (reference sequence).

V gene TRBV7-3 combines with J gene TRBJ1-4, with 8 positions matching TRBD1. V shed 1 base and J 8 bases; nucleotides not matched to a gene: 6. Germline V gives CDR1 SGHTA, CDR2 FQGTGA. CDR3 length: 15 amino acids. CDR3 residues: CASSLIWTGWEKLFF. CDR3 nucleotides: TGTGCCAGCAGCTTAATTTGGACAGGGTGGGAAAAACTGTTTTTT.

V and J are TRBV27 and TRBJ2-7, with 12 bases identical to TRBD1. There are 15 residues in the CDR3. Germline CDR1 and CDR2: MNHEY and SMNVEV (reference sequence). V lost 6 bases to trimming and J lost 5 bases; unmatched junction nucleotides: 8. The CDR3 nucleotides are TGTGCCAGCAGGAGAGAGGGGACAGGGGGCGACGAGCAGTACTTC. It translates to CASRREGTGGDEQYF.

The rearrangement links TRBV28 to TRBJ2-7, with a weak D call TRBD2 (5 bases). The germline CDR1 and CDR2 sequences are MDHEN and SYDVKM. Trimming shortened V by 2 bases and J by 4 bases, and 18 bases separated the two germline ends. This CDR3 comprises 16 residues. The CDR3 loop is CASSLRGTSGGYEQYF. CDR3 nucleotides: TGTGCCAGCAGTTTACGTGGCACGTCAGGAGGATACGAGCAGTACTTC. The complete variable domain, with remaining parts taken from reference TRBV28 and TRBJ2-7, reads DVKVTQSSRYLVKRTGEKVFLECVQDMDHENMFWYRQDPGLGLRLIYFSYDVKMKEKGDIPEGYSVSREKKERFSLILESASTNQTSMYLCASSLRGTSGGYEQYFGPGTRLTVT.